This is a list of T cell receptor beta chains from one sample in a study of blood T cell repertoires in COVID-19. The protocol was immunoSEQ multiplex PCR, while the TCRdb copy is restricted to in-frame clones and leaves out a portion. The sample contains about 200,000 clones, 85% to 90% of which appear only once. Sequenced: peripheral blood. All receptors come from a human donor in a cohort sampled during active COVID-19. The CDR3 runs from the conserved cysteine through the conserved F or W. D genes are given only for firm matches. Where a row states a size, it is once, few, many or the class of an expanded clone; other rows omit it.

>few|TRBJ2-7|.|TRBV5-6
TGTGCCAGCAGCTTCGTGAGCTCCTACGAGCAGTACTTC
CASSFVSSYEQYF
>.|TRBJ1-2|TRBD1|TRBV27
TGTGCCAGCCGGACAGGGGGCTCGCGGGGCTACACCTTC
CASRTGGSRGYTF
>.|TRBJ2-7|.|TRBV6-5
TGTGCCAGCAGCCCACATAACGCGGACGAGCAGTACTTC
CASSPHNADEQYF
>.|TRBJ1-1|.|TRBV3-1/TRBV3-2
TGTGCCAGCAGCCAAGTGGGGGGAACTGAAGCTTTCTTT
CASSQVGGTEAFF
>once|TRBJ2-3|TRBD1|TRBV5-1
TGCGCCAGCAGAATGACAGGGCTCACAGATACGCAGTATTTT
CASRMTGLTDTQYF
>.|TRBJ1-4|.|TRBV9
TGTGCCAGCAGCTCTCAGGGGCAAAATGAAAAACTGTTTTTT
CASSSQGQNEKLFF
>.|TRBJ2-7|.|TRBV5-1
TGCGCCAGCAGCTTGCCATCCTACGAGCAGTACTTC
CASSLPSYEQYF
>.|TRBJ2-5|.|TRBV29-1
TGCAGCGTTGTATCAGCGGGTCGAGAGACCCAGTACTTC
CSVVSAGRETQYF
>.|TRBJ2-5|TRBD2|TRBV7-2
TGTGCCAGCAGCCGGCGGGGGAACCAAGAGACCCAGTACTTC
CASSRRGNQETQYF
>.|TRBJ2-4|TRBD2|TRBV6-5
TGTGCCAGCAGGCGGGAGGGAGGAGGAGACATTCAGTACTTC
CASRREGGGDIQYF
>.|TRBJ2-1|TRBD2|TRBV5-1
TGCGCCAGCAGCTTGGGGGCTAGCGGCTACAATGAGCAGTTCTTC
CASSLGASGYNEQFF
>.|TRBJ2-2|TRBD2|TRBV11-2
TGTGCCAGCAGCACGACTAGCGGGAGTAGGACCGGGGAGCTGTTTTTT
CASSTTSGSRTGELFF
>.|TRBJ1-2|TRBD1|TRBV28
TGTGCCAGCACCACGACAGGGGGCGAGTATGGCTACACCTTC
CASTTTGGEYGYTF
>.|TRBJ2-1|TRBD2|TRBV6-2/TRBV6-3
TGTGCCAGCAGTTCTTCAATATCCCATACCCGGGGGGGAACCTACAATGAGCAGTTCTTC
CASSSSISHTRGGTYNEQFF
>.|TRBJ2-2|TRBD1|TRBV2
TGTGCCAGCAGTGGACAGGGGAACACCGGGGAGCTGTTTTTT
CASSGQGNTGELFF
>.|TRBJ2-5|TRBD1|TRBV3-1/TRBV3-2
TGTGCCAGCAGCCAAGGGGACAGGCTTGAGGAGACCCAGTACTTC
CASSQGDRLEETQYF
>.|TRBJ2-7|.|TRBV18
TGTGCCAGCTCACCACAAACAGGGAAGATCTACGACGAGCAGTACTTC
CASSPQTGKIYDEQYF
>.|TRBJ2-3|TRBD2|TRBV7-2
TGTGCCAGCAGCTTAGAACTAGCGGGAACGGATACGCAGTATTTT
CASSLELAGTDTQYF
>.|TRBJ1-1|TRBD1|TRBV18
TGTGCCAGCTCACCCCAACAGGGGGCGGAGTCTGAAGCTTTCTTT
CASSPQQGAESEAFF
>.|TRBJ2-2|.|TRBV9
TGTGCCAGCAGCGCTACGACAGGAAAGGTCACCGGGGAGCTGTTTTTT
CASSATTGKVTGELFF
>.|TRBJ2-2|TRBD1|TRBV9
TGTGCCAGCAGCGCCGGCCCCGGGACAGGGTATGCCGGCACCGGGGAGCTGTTTTTT
CASSAGPGTGYAGTGELFF
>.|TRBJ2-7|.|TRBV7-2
TGTGCCAGCGAACCCCGGGAAGCACGCGGGGCGAGCTCCTACGAGCAGTACTTC
CASEPREARGASSYEQYF
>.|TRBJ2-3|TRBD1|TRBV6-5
TGTGCCAGCAGTATAAGACAGGGGGCGGTAGATACGCAGTATTTT
CASSIRQGAVDTQYF
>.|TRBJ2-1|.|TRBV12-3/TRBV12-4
TGTGCCAGCAGTTTTTCTCAGGACAATGAGCAGTTCTTC
CASSFSQDNEQFF
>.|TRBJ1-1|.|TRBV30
TGTGCCTGGAAAACAGGGTTGAACACTGAAGCTTTCTTT
CAWKTGLNTEAFF
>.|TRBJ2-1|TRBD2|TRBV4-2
TGTGCCAGCAGCCCCGGACTAGCGGGAGCTAATGAGCAGTTCTTC
CASSPGLAGANEQFF
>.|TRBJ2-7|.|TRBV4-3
TGCGCCAGCAGCCAAGTAGAGGCAGGCGGGTACGAGCAGTACTTC
CASSQVEAGGYEQYF
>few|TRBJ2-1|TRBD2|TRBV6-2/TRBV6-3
TGTGCCAGCAGCAATCTAGCGGGGTCGAATGAGCAGTTCTTC
CASSNLAGSNEQFF
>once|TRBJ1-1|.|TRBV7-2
TGTGCCAGCAGCATACAGGGCTACACTGAAGCTTTCTTT
CASSIQGYTEAFF
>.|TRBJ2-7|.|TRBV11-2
TGTGCCAGCAGCTTCGGGGGATTCTACGAGCAGTACTTC
CASSFGGFYEQYF
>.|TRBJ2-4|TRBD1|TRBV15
TGTGCCACCAGCGGCACTAGGGACAGCTCAGACATTCAGTACTTC
CATSGTRDSSDIQYF
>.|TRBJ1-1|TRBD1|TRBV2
TGTGCCAGCAACACCGGACAGGCGGGGGAAGCTTTCTTT
CASNTGQAGEAFF
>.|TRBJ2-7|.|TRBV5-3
TGTGCCAGAAACTCCCGCTACGAGCAGTACTTC
CARNSRYEQYF
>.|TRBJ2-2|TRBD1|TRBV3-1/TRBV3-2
TGTGCCAGCAGCCAAGAATGGACAGGGGGGAACACCGGGGAGCTGTTTTTT
CASSQEWTGGNTGELFF
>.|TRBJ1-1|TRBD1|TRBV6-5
TGTGCCAGCAGTTACCACCGGGACAGGGTTGAAGCTTTCTTT
CASSYHRDRVEAFF
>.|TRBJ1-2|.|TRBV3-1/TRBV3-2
TGTGCCAGCAGCCACCTAGATCTCCCAGGCTACACCTTC
CASSHLDLPGYTF
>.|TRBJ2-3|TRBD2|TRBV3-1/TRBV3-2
TGTGCCAGCAGCCAAGGCGGGGGTAGCACAGATACGCAGTATTTT
CASSQGGGSTDTQYF
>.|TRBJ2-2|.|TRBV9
TGTGCCAGCAGCGTAGCAGGGGCGGGCACCGGGGAGCTGTTTTTT
CASSVAGAGTGELFF
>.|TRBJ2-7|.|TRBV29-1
TGCAGCGTGTTCTATACAGGGAACGCCTACGAGCAGTACTTC
CSVFYTGNAYEQYF
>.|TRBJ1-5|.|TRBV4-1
TGCGCCAGCAGCCAAGAGGCGGCCGGATGGGGCCGGCCCCAGCATTTT
CASSQEAAGWGRPQHF
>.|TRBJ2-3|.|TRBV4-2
TGTGCCAGCAGCCGGGTGGACTCCGACCCAGATACGCAGTATTTT
CASSRVDSDPDTQYF
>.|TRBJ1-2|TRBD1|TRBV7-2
TGTGCCAGCAGCTTAGCGGGACAGGGAGGTGGCTACACCTTC
CASSLAGQGGGYTF
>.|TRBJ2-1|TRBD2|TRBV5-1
TGCGCCAGCAGCTTGGGGGGGACTAGCCTCAATGAGCAGTTCTTC
CASSLGGTSLNEQFF
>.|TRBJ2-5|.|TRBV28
TGTGCCAGCAGTTTTTCAGGGGTAGGAGAGACCCAGTACTTC
CASSFSGVGETQYF
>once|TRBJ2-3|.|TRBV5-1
TGCGCCAGCAGCTTAAGTGGAGGAGGGCATCTGTCATATTTT
CASSLSGGGHLSYF
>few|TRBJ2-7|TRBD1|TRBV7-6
TGTGCCAGCCAGGGGGTCTCCTACGAGCAGTACTTC
CASQGVSYEQYF
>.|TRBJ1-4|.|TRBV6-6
TGTGCCAGCAGTTACGAGGGCAGGGGTAACGAAAAACTGTTTTTT
CASSYEGRGNEKLFF
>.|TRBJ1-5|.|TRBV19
TGTGCCAGTAGTATAGTACAGGGAGATCAGCCCCAGCATTTT
CASSIVQGDQPQHF
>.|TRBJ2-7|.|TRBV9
TGTGCCAGCAGCGTAGGGCAGGGCAACGAGCAGTACTTC
CASSVGQGNEQYF
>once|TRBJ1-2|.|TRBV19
TGTGCCAGTAGTACACGGGCCCAGGGGCCGGGTGGCTACACCTTC
CASSTRAQGPGGYTF
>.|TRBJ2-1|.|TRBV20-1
TGCAGCCAGGGGTGGCTCAATGAGCAGTTCTTC
CSQGWLNEQFF
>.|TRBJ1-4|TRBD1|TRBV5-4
TGTGCCAGCAGCAGGGGACAGGAAAATGAAAAACTGTTTTTT
CASSRGQENEKLFF
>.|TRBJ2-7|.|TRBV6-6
TGTGCCAGCAGCACCCACTCGGGGGACTACGAGCAGTACTTC
CASSTHSGDYEQYF
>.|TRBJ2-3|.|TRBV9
TGTGCCAGCAGCGCCGGTTATGGTAGCACAGATACGCAGTATTTT
CASSAGYGSTDTQYF
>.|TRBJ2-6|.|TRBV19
TGTGCCAGTAGTTCGCCGACAGGATCTTCAACTGGGGCCAACGTCCTGACTTTC
CASSSPTGSSTGANVLTF